This record covers a single TCR beta chain. The target antigen is unknown. This sample stems from a study of T cell responses to AZD1222 COVID-19 vaccine. Whole-study context: Timing groups of about 4 and about 12 weeks for second doses were pooled. General study points: The peak T cell response came first, and repertoires were sampled only after it.

Germline V gives CDR1 SGDLS, CDR2 YYNGEE. J gave up 0 bases and V 2 bases, and 2 bases lay outside the gene matches. The CDR3 runs 15 residues. Here immunoSEQ multiplex PCR was the method, and the copy in TCRdb shows in-frame clones only, minus some. The sample contains 150,000 to 200,000 clones, about 92% of which appear only once. The TCR sequence derives from an adult in good health. V is TRBV9 and J is TRBJ2-3, with 8 bases matching TRBD2. The input for sequencing was peripheral blood, taken on day 0 of AZD1222 vaccination. The CDR3 bases are TGTGCCAGCAGCGTGAGCGGGGGAAGCACAGATACGCAGTATTTT. Its protein is CASSVSGGSTDTQYF.